The clone carrying this T cell receptor (beta chain) was recorded once. Antigen specificity is unknown. These data are taken from a study of Ad26.COV2.S vaccination and SARS-CoV-2 variants. Germline CDR1 reads SGHRS; CDR2 reads YFSETQ. This CDR3 contains 14 residues. V shed 0 bases and J shed 2 bases, with 8 bases lying between them. Clones were read by immunoSEQ multiplex PCR, and TCRdb kept only the in-frame ones, dropping some. Altogether a few hundred thousand clones are present, 75% to 95% being singletons, with the ten largest covering less than 15%. Findings and caveats of the study: Researchers reported similar non-spike TCR breadth in vaccine and placebo recipients. Vaccine recipients showed a spike-specific TCR breadth that was higher than in placebo recipients.

Treatment in this sample: some 20 received Ad26.COV2.S at low or high dose, single or two shots; roughly five received placebo; per-sample allocation not given. All samples were drawn on day 63, counting from the first vaccine or placebo injection. This TCR came from a person aged 18 to 59 who received the Ad26.COV2.S COVID-19 vaccine or a placebo. The gene calls are TRBV5-1 and TRBJ2-5; TRBD1 might be the D (6 bases). The specimen comprised peripheral blood, sampled in a trial of Ad26.COV2.S vaccine versus placebo. The CDR3 coding sequence is TGCGCCAGCAGCTTGGATAGGGGGCAAGAGACCCAGTACTTC. Translated, it gives CASSLDRGQETQYF.